What follows describes a single TCR beta chain. V was pared by 4 bases and J by 2 bases, with 19 bases between. The germline gives CDR1 SGHDT, CDR2 YYEEEE. CDR3 length: 17 residues. The data belong to a study of cytomegalovirus exposure and HLA in healthy donors. Study-level information: In an earlier analysis, 95 million to 130 million unique TCR beta sequences were found from some 200 million T cells.

Amplification used 60 Vbeta primers and 13 Jbeta primers. TCRdb's table, derived via immunoSEQ multiplex PCR, lists solely in-frame clones and lacks some. The profile shows 140,000 to 150,000 clones, roughly 80% of them singletons. Material: PBMCs. The receptor was isolated from a male donor in good health and CMV-seronegative. V is TRBV5-6 and J is TRBJ2-1; no firm D call. This chain's CDR3 is CASSHFERRGTYNEQFF. Written as DNA, the CDR3 is TGTGCCAGCAGCCATTTTGAAAGGCGAGGAACCTACAATGAGCAGTTCTTC.